These 16 T cell receptor beta chains came from one sample sequenced in a study of Graves' ophthalmopathy and Graves' hyperthyroidism (dated by TCRdb to the late 2010s). TCRdb records Illumina HiSeq 2000 as the sequencer. For repertoire sequencing, the TCR beta CDR3 regions were amplified from RNA transcripts. A first-round RT-PCR used HTBI primers with the Qiagen OneStep RT-PCR kit, followed by a second-round multiplex PCR, size selection and purification. TCRdb applied fastp at Q25 and MiXCR to the public reads, then kept only in-frame beta chains. Each CDR3 protein appears once, grouped with its most common genes and DNA. The sample yields about 620,000 distinct CDR3 sequences; about 20% were counted once. Of the sample, more than 5.5% falls within the top ten clones. Sequencing was done on a sample of peripheral blood. Receptors were obtained from a woman aged 18-29 years with stable Graves' hyperthyroidism. Some clones in this sample may be carry-over from other donors' samples. Donor details come from another sample of the same person, matched by shared clones.

The chain couples TRBV12-3 or TRBV12-4 to TRBJ1-3; 9 bases map to TRBD1. The CDR3 extends over 13 amino acids. With V trimmed by 5 bases and J by 10 bases, 6 bases remained unmatched. CDR3 amino acids: CASSLGQGKTIYF. The DNA for the CDR3 is TGTGCCAGCAGTCTAGGACAGGGGAAGACCATATATTTT.

This clonotype has at least ten counts. The CDR3 sequence: CASSISGSTQPQHF. Here the CDR3 DNA reads TGTGCCAGTAGTATTTCAGGGTCTACTCAGCCCCAGCATTTT. The rearrangement uses TRBV19 and TRBJ1-5, with a weak D call TRBD1 (5 bases). The CDR3 consists of 14 residues. The V gene's germline CDR1 is LNHDA and CDR2 SQIVND (reference sequence). Trimming removed 3 bases from V and 6 bases from J, with 12 bases in between.

This clonotype was counted ten times or more. CDR3 region: CASRNPGTGGVEQYF. In nucleotides, the CDR3 is TGTGCCAGCAGAAACCCCGGGACAGGGGGCGTCGAGCAGTACTTC. This rearrangement joins TRBV6-1 to TRBJ2-7, with 12 bases matching TRBD1. The V and J ends lost 6 bases and 6 bases, in that order; junction bases with no gene match: 9. Germline V gene sequence: CDR1 MNHNS, CDR2 SASEGT. The CDR3 contains 15 residues.

The chain uses TRBV27 and TRBJ2-7; D possibly corresponds to TRBD2 (5 bases). The CDR3 length is 15 residues. The V and J ends lost 6 bases and 2 bases respectively, with 17 bases between them. The V gene's germline CDR1 is MNHEY and CDR2 SMNVEV (reference sequence). The CDR3 is CASSLLTGSAYEQYF. The CDR3 nucleotides are TGTGCCAGCAGCCTTCTGACTGGGAGCGCCTACGAGCAGTACTTC.

This clonotype was seen repeatedly, ten times or more. The V call is TRBV20-1, the J call TRBJ1-2; D gene uncertain. The ends were cut back, 0 bases at V and 2 bases at J, with 10 bases in the middle. CDR3 size: 14 residues. Germline assignment: CDR1 DFQATT and CDR2 SNEGSKA (reference sequence). In nucleotides, the CDR3 is TGCAGTGCTAGAGATGGTGCAGGAAACTATGGCTACACCTTC. Translated, it gives CSARDGAGNYGYTF.

The chain joins TRBV14 to TRBJ1-1, with a possible D match to TRBD1 (6 bases). The germline V gene encodes CDR1 SGHDN and CDR2 FVKESK. There are 15 residues in the CDR3. With 4 bases removed from V and 1 base from J, the gap between germline ends came to 13 bases. The CDR3 coding sequence is TGTGCCAGCAGCCGCCCAGGGGCCTGGAACACTGAAGCTTTCTTT. This codes for CASSRPGAWNTEAFF.

In its sample, this clonotype was seen many times. This chain links TRBV6-1 with TRBJ1-1; perhaps TRBD1 as D (5 bases). The germline CDR1 and CDR2 sequences are MNHNS and SASEGT. V lost 6 bases, J lost 4 bases, and 15 bases lay in between. This CDR3 has 14 residues. The DNA of the CDR3 is TGTGCCAGCAGCCCGGGGGTCCGGAGCACTGAAGCTTTCTTT. It is translated as CASSPGVRSTEAFF.

This clonotype was counted many times. The chain has TRBV20-1 and TRBJ2-5; 9 positions match TRBD1. Trimming at V came to 3 bases and at J to 4 bases, leaving 9 bases not matched to a gene. CDR1 is DFQATT and CDR2 is SNEGSKA in the germline V gene (reference sequence). The CDR3 has 15 residues. In DNA form, the CDR3 reads TGCAGTGCTAGGGCCGACAGGGGGGTTCGAGAGACCCAGTACTTC. Its translation is CSARADRGVRETQYF.

This clonotype was detected once. This chain connects TRBV29-1 to TRBJ2-7; perhaps TRBD1 as D (5 bases). CDR3 length: 12 residues. Germline CDR1 and CDR2: SQVTM and ANQGSEA. The germline V and J ends were trimmed by 1 base and 2 bases, with 6 bases remaining between them. CDR3 DNA: TGCAGCGTTGAAGGCAGGGCCTACGAGCAGTACTTC. Its protein product is CSVEGRAYEQYF.

This clonotype was seen ten or more times. V gene TRBV6-1 combines with J gene TRBJ1-2; D is ambiguous. The CDR3 covers 13 residues. V shed 0 bases and J shed 8 bases, with 10 bases lying between them. In germline, CDR1 is MNHNS, CDR2 SASEGT. CDR3 residues: CASSEALNEGYTF. CDR3 nucleotides: TGTGCCAGCAGTGAAGCTCTCAACGAGGGCTACACCTTC.

This clonotype occurred a few times. The J gene is TRBJ2-7, the V gene TRBV7-9; D perhaps matches TRBD1 (6 bases). The V gene's germline CDR1 is SEHNR and CDR2 FQNEAQ (reference sequence). The CDR3 loop spans 13 amino acids. The V end lost 8 bases, the J end lost 6 bases, and 17 bases lay between the germline ends. CDR3 region: CASAGVQASEQYF. The DNA of the CDR3 is TGTGCCAGCGCAGGGGTTCAGGCCTCCGAGCAGTACTTC.

The chain recombines TRBV7-8 with TRBJ2-7; D remains ambiguous. This CDR3 is built from 15 residues. V was cut by 4 bases and J by 3 bases, with 16 bases left in between. The germline V gene has CDR1 SGHVS and CDR2 FQNEAQ. CDR3 bases: TGTGCCAGCAGCTCGAAGGAGACATCCAACTACGAGCAGTACTTC. This sequence encodes CASSSKETSNYEQYF.

This clonotype was observed many times. This chain connects TRBV20-1 to TRBJ1-1; tentative D call: TRBD1 (5 bases). This CDR3 region has 14 residues. Germline V gives CDR1 DFQATT, CDR2 SNEGSKA (reference sequence). Trimming took off 1 base at V and 0 bases at J, with 9 bases between the two ends. The CDR3 sequence is CSARGTTVNTEAFF. CDR3 bases: TGCAGTGCTAGAGGGACGACAGTGAACACTGAAGCTTTCTTT.

Many counts were recorded for this clonotype. The V call is TRBV7-2, the J call TRBJ1-1, with 9 positions matching TRBD1. CDR1 is SGHTA and CDR2 is FQGNSA in the germline V gene. Trimming took 0 bases from V and 4 from J; bases not matched to a gene: 0. CDR3 length: 14 amino acids. The CDR3 reads CASSLAGQGTEAFF. CDR3 DNA: TGTGCCAGCAGCTTAGCGGGACAGGGCACTGAAGCTTTCTTT.

This clonotype was seen repeatedly, ten times or more. This sequence joins TRBV6-1 and TRBJ1-1; D is possibly TRBD1 (5 bases). CDR1 is MNHNS, CDR2 SASEGT, per germline. This CDR3 comprises 14 residues. With 4 bases removed from V and 1 base from J, the gap between germline ends came to 10 bases. The CDR3: CASSARDSNTEAFF. The DNA for the CDR3 is TGTGCCAGCAGTGCACGGGACTCGAACACTGAAGCTTTCTTT.

The table lists this clonotype with many counts. The V gene is TRBV20-1, the J gene TRBJ1-1, with TRBD1 matching 7 bases. From germline, CDR1 is DFQATT and CDR2 SNEGSKA (reference sequence). This CDR3 has 15 amino acids. V was clipped by 2 bases and J by 4 bases; unmatched bases: 10. As DNA, the CDR3 is TGCAGTGCTAGATGGGTCGTGACAGGGAGCACTGAAGCTTTCTTT. It encodes CSARWVVTGSTEAFF.